A single sample is the source of the 12 T cell receptor beta chains below, sequenced in a study of radiotherapy plus CTLA-4 blockade in lung cancer. Only in-frame clones appear in the TCRdb table, and some are missing; sequencing was by immunoSEQ multiplex PCR. Found here are about 94,000 clones, approximately 78% of them singletons; the top ten hold roughly 24%. The input for sequencing was peripheral blood, taken from a patient treated with radiotherapy plus ipilimumab. The receptors were gathered from a human donor with non-small cell lung cancer that progressed on radiotherapy plus ipilimumab.

This clone was found once. This rearrangement joins TRBV27 to TRBJ2-1; 10 nucleotides agree with TRBD2. Germline CDR1 and CDR2: MNHEY and SMNVEV (reference sequence). This CDR3 spans 15 amino acids. With V trimmed by 6 bases and J by 5 bases, 7 bases remained unmatched. This CDR3 is CASRGWTSGDNEQFF. CDR3 bases: TGTGCCAGCAGAGGGTGGACTAGCGGCGACAATGAGCAGTTCTTC.

This rearrangement joins TRBV28 to TRBJ2-3, with 7 bases fitting TRBD2. The ends lost 4 bases at V and 4 bases at J; junction bases unmatched: 5. The length of the CDR3 is 14 residues. The germline V gene encodes CDR1 MDHEN and CDR2 SYDVKM. The CDR3 loop reads CASSSPAGSDTQYF. The CDR3 coding sequence is TGTGCCAGCAGTTCCCCAGCGGGGTCAGATACGCAGTATTTT.

The CDR3 region has the DNA TGTGCCAGCAGCCTCGACTCCCAAGAGACCCAGTACTTC. Translation gives CASSLDSQETQYF. The chain joins TRBV5-6 to TRBJ2-5; D not certain. Germline CDR1 SGHDT, CDR2 YYEEEE. The ends were cut back, 4 bases at V and 1 base at J, with 8 bases in the middle. The CDR3 covers 13 residues.

The genes are TRBV28 and TRBJ2-7; D is unresolved. V was pared by 1 base and J by 2 bases, with 9 bases between. The CDR3 has 14 residues. Germline loops: CDR1 MDHEN, CDR2 SYDVKM. The CDR3 loop is CASSLYELTYEQYV. The CDR3 region has the DNA TGTGCCAGCAGTTTATATGAACTGACCTACGAGCAGTACGTC.

The V call is TRBV10-3, the J call TRBJ2-2; D is unclear. Trimming removed 3 bases at V and 4 bases at J, with 0 bases between. The CDR3 contains 11 residues. The germline CDR1 and CDR2 sequences are ENHRY and SYGVKD. The CDR3 sequence: CAISDTGELFF. The DNA of the CDR3 is TGTGCCATCAGTGACACCGGGGAGCTGTTTTTT.

This chain connects TRBV27 to TRBJ2-6; no definite D call. The CDR3 covers 18 residues. Germline CDR1 is MNHEY and CDR2 is SMNVEV (reference sequence). V lost 3 bases and J lost 0, with 15 bases in between. The chain's CDR3 is CASSFLGLPGSGANVLTF. The CDR3 coding sequence is TGTGCCAGCAGTTTCCTCGGTTTACCCGGCTCTGGGGCCAACGTCCTGACTTTC. Full variable domain (outside the CDR3, taken from reference TRBV27 and TRBJ2-6): EAQVTQNPRYLITVTGKKLTVTCSQNMNHEYMSWYRQDPGLGLRQIYYSMNVEVTDKGDVPEGYKVSRKEKRNFPLILESPSPNQTSLYFCASSFLGLPGSGANVLTFGAGSRLTVL.

This chain uses TRBV2 with TRBJ2-3; D is perhaps TRBD2 (5 bases). V lost 7 bases to trimming and J lost 0 bases, with 8 bases between them. The CDR3 totals 13 residues. Germline V gives CDR1 SNHLY, CDR2 FYNNEI. As DNA, the CDR3 is TGTGCCAGCACTTGGACTAGCACAGATACGCAGTATTTT. Residues: CASTWTSTDTQYF.

The chain carries TRBV28 and TRBJ1-5; 8 bases line up with TRBD1. Germline-derived CDR1 and CDR2 are MDHEN and SYDVKM. CDR3 length: 15 residues. The trim removed 5 bases at V and 2 bases at J, leaving 5 bases unmatched. CDR3 sequence: CASSAQGAGNQPQHF. In DNA form, the CDR3 reads TGTGCCAGCAGTGCCCAGGGGGCCGGCAATCAGCCCCAGCATTTT.

The chain couples TRBV11-3 to TRBJ2-1; D gene ambiguous. The V gene's germline CDR1 is SGHNT and CDR2 YENEEA. The CDR3 has 12 amino acids. Trimming stripped 5 bases from V and 3 bases from J, with 5 bases between. This CDR3 reads CASSGVYNEQFF. The CDR3 DNA is TGTGCCAGCAGCGGCGTCTACAATGAGCAGTTCTTC.

The chain has TRBV28 and TRBJ2-1; D gene unclear. The CDR3 contains 14 residues. In germline, CDR1 is MDHEN, CDR2 SYDVKM. The V and J ends lost 4 bases and 7 bases respectively, with 14 bases between them. In DNA form, the CDR3 reads TGTGCCAGCAGTTCTCCTCTCCATCGAAATGAGCAGTTCTTC. It encodes CASSSPLHRNEQFF.

The genes are TRBV6-5 and TRBJ2-1; 7 positions agree with TRBD1. Germline V lookup: CDR1 MNHEY, CDR2 SVGAGI. The CDR3 contains 15 residues. The J segment lost 6 bases and the V segment lost 6 bases, leaving 11 bases of the junction unmatched. This CDR3 is CASSPSGGRGNEQFF. CDR3 DNA: TGTGCCAGCAGCCCCTCAGGGGGTAGGGGCAATGAGCAGTTCTTC.

This clone has a handful of counts. The rearrangement uses TRBV19 and TRBJ1-5, with D uncertain. With 3 bases removed from V and 7 bases from J, the gap between germline ends came to 10 bases. Germline-derived CDR1 and CDR2 are LNHDA and SQIVND (reference sequence). The CDR3 sequence is 13 residues long. The CDR3 bases are TGTGCCAGTAGTATCGACAATCGGCAGCCCCAGCATTTT. Translation gives CASSIDNRQPQHF.